A selection of T cell receptor beta chains follows, all from one sample in a study of cytomegalovirus exposure and HLA in healthy donors. Profiling relied on immunoSEQ multiplex PCR, and the TCRdb table lists in-frame clones only, not all of them. The table lists about 200,000 clones, approximately 78% of them singletons. The material sequenced was PBMCs. Receptors were obtained from a woman aged 50 to 65 in good health and CMV-seropositive. CDR3s include the opening cysteine and the closing phenylalanine or tryptophan. D genes are given only for firm matches. Expanded clones are given a class, and other clones once, few, many or no size at all.

J gene: TRBJ2-1
D gene: TRBD2
V gene: TRBV11-3
clone size: .
CDR3 protein: CASSLDNGLAAYNEQFF
CDR3 DNA: TGTGCCAGCAGCTTAGATAACGGACTAGCGGCTTACAATGAGCAGTTCTTC

J gene: TRBJ2-2
D gene: TRBD1
V gene: TRBV5-1
clone size: .
CDR3 protein: CASSLGGTVNTGELFF
CDR3 DNA: TGCGCCAGCAGCTTGGGGGGGACAGTGAACACCGGGGAGCTGTTTTTT

J gene: TRBJ2-5
D gene: .
V gene: TRBV19
clone size: .
CDR3 protein: CAGSPQVVKTQYF
CDR3 DNA: TGTGCCGGTAGTCCACAGGTCGTCAAGACCCAGTACTTC

J gene: TRBJ2-7
D gene: .
V gene: TRBV7-9
clone size: .
CDR3 protein: CASSSRGGYEQYF
CDR3 DNA: TGTGCCAGCAGCTCCCGGGGAGGCTACGAGCAGTACTTC

J gene: TRBJ1-4
D gene: .
V gene: TRBV7-2
clone size: .
CDR3 protein: CASSRSRGTNEKLFF
CDR3 DNA: TGTGCCAGCAGCCGATCCAGGGGAACTAATGAAAAACTGTTTTTT

J gene: TRBJ1-2
D gene: TRBD1
V gene: TRBV10-3
clone size: once
CDR3 protein: CAISTTGTGLNYGYTF
CDR3 DNA: TGTGCCATCAGTACAACCGGGACAGGGCTTAACTATGGCTACACCTTC

J gene: TRBJ2-2
D gene: TRBD1
V gene: TRBV4-1
clone size: .
CDR3 protein: CASSPKGQATGELFF
CDR3 DNA: TGCGCCAGCAGCCCCAAGGGACAGGCCACCGGGGAGCTGTTTTTT

J gene: TRBJ1-6
D gene: .
V gene: TRBV6-1
clone size: .
CDR3 protein: CASSGTYNSPLHF
CDR3 DNA: TGTGCCAGCTCAGGAACCTATAATTCACCCCTCCACTTT

J gene: TRBJ1-5
D gene: .
V gene: TRBV11-1
clone size: .
CDR3 protein: CASSPEGSQGSDQPQHF
CDR3 DNA: TGTGCCAGCAGCCCAGAAGGTTCCCAGGGTTCGGATCAGCCCCAGCATTTT

J gene: TRBJ2-7
D gene: .
V gene: TRBV5-1
clone size: .
CDR3 protein: CASSLAGGVPYEQYF
CDR3 DNA: TGCGCCAGCAGCTTGGCCGGCGGGGTACCCTACGAGCAGTACTTC

J gene: TRBJ2-7
D gene: .
V gene: TRBV25-1
clone size: .
CDR3 protein: CASSEPGGPSYEQYF
CDR3 DNA: TGTGCCAGCAGTGAACCCGGCGGGCCCTCCTACGAGCAGTACTTC

J gene: TRBJ2-3
D gene: TRBD2
V gene: TRBV5-4
clone size: .
CDR3 protein: CASSLLGLALDTQYF
CDR3 DNA: TGTGCCAGCAGCCTGCTGGGACTAGCGCTAGATACGCAGTATTTT

J gene: TRBJ1-1
D gene: TRBD1
V gene: TRBV6-5
clone size: .
CDR3 protein: CASLRGQGNTEAFF
CDR3 DNA: TGTGCCAGCCTCCGGGGACAGGGGAACACTGAAGCTTTCTTT

J gene: TRBJ1-2
D gene: TRBD1
V gene: TRBV28
clone size: .
CDR3 protein: CASSSHQGEGYTF
CDR3 DNA: TGTGCCAGCAGTTCCCACCAGGGGGAGGGCTACACCTTC

J gene: TRBJ1-4
D gene: .
V gene: TRBV28
clone size: .
CDR3 protein: CASSSRRELFF
CDR3 DNA: TGTGCCAGCAGTTCAAGACGGGAACTGTTTTTT

J gene: TRBJ2-7
D gene: .
V gene: TRBV10-1
clone size: .
CDR3 protein: CASSRRDSYEQYF
CDR3 DNA: TGCGCCAGCAGCAGGAGGGATTCCTACGAGCAGTACTTC

J gene: TRBJ2-5
D gene: TRBD2
V gene: TRBV4-1
clone size: .
CDR3 protein: CASSRRLSGGSQETQYF
CDR3 DNA: TGCGCCAGCAGCCGCCGGCTTAGCGGGGGGAGCCAAGAGACCCAGTACTTC

J gene: TRBJ1-6
D gene: TRBD1
V gene: TRBV28
clone size: .
CDR3 protein: CASSLLTGGEMNSPLHF
CDR3 DNA: TGTGCCAGCAGTTTATTAACAGGGGGCGAAATGAATTCACCCCTCCACTTT

J gene: TRBJ2-7
D gene: .
V gene: TRBV14
clone size: .
CDR3 protein: CASSPQGWNEQYF
CDR3 DNA: TGTGCCAGCAGCCCCCAGGGGTGGAACGAGCAGTACTTC

J gene: TRBJ1-6
D gene: .
V gene: TRBV6-5
clone size: .
CDR3 protein: CASSYGGANSPLHF
CDR3 DNA: TGTGCCAGCAGTTACGGGGGGGCGAATTCACCCCTCCACTTT

J gene: TRBJ2-7
D gene: .
V gene: TRBV7-9
clone size: .
CDR3 protein: CASSLHYEQYF
CDR3 DNA: TGTGCCAGCAGCTTACACTACGAGCAGTACTTC

J gene: TRBJ1-2
D gene: TRBD1
V gene: TRBV18
clone size: .
CDR3 protein: CASSPTGVEDGYTF
CDR3 DNA: TGTGCCAGCTCACCGACAGGGGTAGAGGATGGCTACACCTTC

J gene: TRBJ2-7
D gene: .
V gene: TRBV6-5
clone size: .
CDR3 protein: CASSYDPGKLGEQYF
CDR3 DNA: TGTGCCAGCAGTTACGACCCGGGGAAATTGGGCGAGCAGTACTTC

J gene: TRBJ1-5
D gene: TRBD1
V gene: TRBV19
clone size: .
CDR3 protein: CASSRTGSSVYSNQPQHF
CDR3 DNA: TGTGCCAGTAGTCGGACAGGGAGTTCCGTCTATAGCAATCAGCCCCAGCATTTT

J gene: TRBJ2-2
D gene: .
V gene: TRBV10-3
clone size: .
CDR3 protein: CAITSSPNSGELFF
CDR3 DNA: TGTGCCATCACATCAAGCCCCAACTCCGGGGAGCTGTTTTTT

J gene: TRBJ2-7
D gene: TRBD2
V gene: TRBV7-2
clone size: .
CDR3 protein: CASSLGPSGGAYEQYF
CDR3 DNA: TGTGCCAGCAGCTTAGGTCCTAGCGGGGGGGCCTACGAGCAGTACTTC

J gene: TRBJ2-2
D gene: TRBD2
V gene: TRBV28
clone size: few
CDR3 protein: CASTPTGTRTLAGELFF
CDR3 DNA: TGTGCCAGCACTCCCACCGGGACTAGGACCTTGGCCGGGGAGCTGTTTTTT

J gene: TRBJ2-2
D gene: TRBD1
V gene: TRBV5-4
clone size: .
CDR3 protein: CASSLFPRGPPGELFF
CDR3 DNA: TGTGCCAGCAGCTTGTTCCCTAGGGGGCCACCCGGGGAGCTGTTTTTT

J gene: TRBJ2-3
D gene: .
V gene: TRBV6-4
clone size: .
CDR3 protein: CASSEAWTDTQYF
CDR3 DNA: TGTGCCAGCAGTGAAGCGTGGACAGATACGCAGTATTTT

J gene: TRBJ1-5
D gene: TRBD1
V gene: TRBV5-8
clone size: .
CDR3 protein: CASSSGTEYQPQHF
CDR3 DNA: TGTGCCAGCAGCTCCGGGACAGAATATCAGCCCCAGCATTTT

J gene: TRBJ2-7
D gene: TRBD1
V gene: TRBV7-8
clone size: .
CDR3 protein: CASSLRLGQGGEQYF
CDR3 DNA: TGTGCCAGCAGCCTTCGACTGGGACAGGGTGGTGAGCAGTACTTC

J gene: TRBJ2-7
D gene: TRBD1
V gene: TRBV27
clone size: .
CDR3 protein: CASSSLHSGGAGYEQYF
CDR3 DNA: TGTGCCAGCAGTAGCCTGCACTCAGGGGGCGCAGGGTACGAGCAGTACTTC

J gene: TRBJ2-3
D gene: TRBD2
V gene: TRBV19
clone size: .
CDR3 protein: CASSEGLATITDTQYF
CDR3 DNA: TGTGCCAGTAGTGAGGGACTAGCGACAATCACAGATACGCAGTATTTT

J gene: TRBJ2-1
D gene: TRBD2
V gene: TRBV27
clone size: .
CDR3 protein: CASRGPGLAGGERKFF
CDR3 DNA: TGTGCCAGCAGGGGACCGGGACTAGCGGGAGGGGAGCGGAAGTTCTTC

J gene: TRBJ1-6
D gene: TRBD1
V gene: TRBV10-1
clone size: .
CDR3 protein: CASSDGTAYNSPLHF
CDR3 DNA: TGCGCCAGCAGTGACGGGACAGCTTATAATTCACCCCTCCACTTT

J gene: TRBJ1-1
D gene: .
V gene: TRBV28
clone size: .
CDR3 protein: CASSLGGEAFF
CDR3 DNA: TGTGCCAGCAGTTTGGGGGGTGAAGCTTTCTTT

J gene: TRBJ2-1
D gene: TRBD2
V gene: TRBV6-4
clone size: .
CDR3 protein: CASSDQASGLNEQFF
CDR3 DNA: TGTGCCAGCAGTGACCAAGCTAGCGGGCTCAATGAGCAGTTCTTC

J gene: TRBJ2-3
D gene: TRBD2
V gene: TRBV5-5
clone size: .
CDR3 protein: CASSPGGEADTQYF
CDR3 DNA: TGTGCCAGCAGCCCCGGGGGGGAGGCAGATACGCAGTATTTT

J gene: TRBJ1-4
D gene: TRBD1
V gene: TRBV2
clone size: once
CDR3 protein: CASSENRGDEKLFF
CDR3 DNA: TGTGCCAGCAGTGAGAACAGGGGCGATGAAAAACTGTTTTTT

J gene: TRBJ1-5
D gene: TRBD1
V gene: TRBV28
clone size: .
CDR3 protein: CASSGTVNQPQHF
CDR3 DNA: TGTGCCAGCAGCGGGACAGTCAATCAGCCCCAGCATTTT

J gene: TRBJ2-1
D gene: .
V gene: TRBV18
clone size: .
CDR3 protein: CASSRGSDNEQFF
CDR3 DNA: TGTGCCAGCTCAAGGGGGTCGGACAATGAGCAGTTCTTC

J gene: TRBJ1-2
D gene: .
V gene: TRBV15
clone size: .
CDR3 protein: CATSTNLEGYTF
CDR3 DNA: TGTGCCACCAGCACAAACTTGGAGGGCTACACCTTC

J gene: TRBJ2-7
D gene: .
V gene: TRBV11-2
clone size: .
CDR3 protein: CASSLVGGRTGEQYF
CDR3 DNA: TGTGCCAGCAGCTTAGTGGGTGGCCGGACTGGGGAGCAGTACTTC

J gene: TRBJ2-3
D gene: .
V gene: TRBV11-3
clone size: .
CDR3 protein: CASSYRQAGDTQYF
CDR3 DNA: TGTGCCAGCAGTTATCGACAGGCCGGCGATACGCAGTATTTT

J gene: TRBJ1-6
D gene: .
V gene: TRBV6-1
clone size: .
CDR3 protein: CASSEAVPQGDSPLHF
CDR3 DNA: TGTGCCAGCAGTGAAGCGGTGCCACAGGGTGATTCACCCCTCCACTTT

J gene: TRBJ1-1
D gene: TRBD1
V gene: TRBV27
clone size: .
CDR3 protein: CASGTRGGTGTTEAFF
CDR3 DNA: TGTGCCAGCGGAACCCGGGGCGGGACAGGGACGACTGAAGCTTTCTTT